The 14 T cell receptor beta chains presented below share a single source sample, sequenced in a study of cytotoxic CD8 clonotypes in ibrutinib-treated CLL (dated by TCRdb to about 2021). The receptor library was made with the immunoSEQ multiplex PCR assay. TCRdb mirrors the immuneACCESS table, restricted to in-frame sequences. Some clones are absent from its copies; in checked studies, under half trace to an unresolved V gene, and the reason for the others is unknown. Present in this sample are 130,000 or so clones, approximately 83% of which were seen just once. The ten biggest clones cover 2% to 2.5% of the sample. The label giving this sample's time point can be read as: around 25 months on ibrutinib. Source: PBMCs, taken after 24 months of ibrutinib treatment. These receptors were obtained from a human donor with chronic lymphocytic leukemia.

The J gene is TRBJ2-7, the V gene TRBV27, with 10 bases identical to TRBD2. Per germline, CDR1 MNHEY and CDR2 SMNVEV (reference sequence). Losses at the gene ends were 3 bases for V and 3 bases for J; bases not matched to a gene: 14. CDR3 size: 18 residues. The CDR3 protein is CASSFQPPGLAANYEQYF. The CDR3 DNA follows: TGTGCCAGCAGTTTTCAACCGCCCGGACTAGCGGCGAACTACGAGCAGTACTTC.

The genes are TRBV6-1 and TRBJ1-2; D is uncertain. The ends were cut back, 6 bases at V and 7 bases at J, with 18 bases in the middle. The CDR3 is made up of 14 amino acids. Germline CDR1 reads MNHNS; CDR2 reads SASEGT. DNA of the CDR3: TGTGCCAGCAGAGCTGCCGGGGAAACGGGTGGCTACACCTTC. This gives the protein CASRAAGETGGYTF.

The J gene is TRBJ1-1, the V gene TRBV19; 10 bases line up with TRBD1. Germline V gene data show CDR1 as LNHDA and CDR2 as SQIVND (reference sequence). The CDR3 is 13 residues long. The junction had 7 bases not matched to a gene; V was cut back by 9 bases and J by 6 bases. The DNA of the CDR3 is TGTGCCAGCTCTCGGGACAGGGGCCCTGAAGCTTTCTTT. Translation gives CASSRDRGPEAFF.

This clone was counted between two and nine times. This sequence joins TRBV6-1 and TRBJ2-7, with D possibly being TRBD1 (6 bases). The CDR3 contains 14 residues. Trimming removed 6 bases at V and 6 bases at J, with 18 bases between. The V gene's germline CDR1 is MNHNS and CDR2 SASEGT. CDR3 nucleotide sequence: TGTGCCAGCAGCAAAAACAGGGCCCCCCCCGAGCAGTACTTC. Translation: CASSKNRAPPEQYF.

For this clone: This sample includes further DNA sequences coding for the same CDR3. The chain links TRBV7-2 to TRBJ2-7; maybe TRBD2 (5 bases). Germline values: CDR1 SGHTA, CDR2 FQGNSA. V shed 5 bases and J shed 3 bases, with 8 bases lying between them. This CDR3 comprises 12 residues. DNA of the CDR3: TGTGCCAGCAGCCCGGGAAACTACGAGCAGTACTTC. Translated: CASSPGNYEQYF.

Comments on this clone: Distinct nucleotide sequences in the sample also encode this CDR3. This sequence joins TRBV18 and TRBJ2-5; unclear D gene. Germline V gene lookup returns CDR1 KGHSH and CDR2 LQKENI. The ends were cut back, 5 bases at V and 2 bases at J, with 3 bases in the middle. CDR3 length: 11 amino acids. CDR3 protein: CASSSQETQYF. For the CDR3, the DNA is TGTGCCAGCTCATCGCAAGAGACCCAGTACTTC.

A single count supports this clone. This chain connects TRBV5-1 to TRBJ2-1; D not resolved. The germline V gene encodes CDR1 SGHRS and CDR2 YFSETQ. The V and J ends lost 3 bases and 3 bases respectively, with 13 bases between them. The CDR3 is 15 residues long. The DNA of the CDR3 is TGCGCCAGCAGCTACCAGGAGTCTAACTACAATGAGCAGTTCTTC. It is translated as CASSYQESNYNEQFF. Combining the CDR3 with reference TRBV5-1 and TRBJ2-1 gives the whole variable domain KAGVTQTPRYLIKTRGQQVTLSCSPISGHRSVSWYQQTPGQGLQFLFEYFSETQRNKGNFPGRFSGRQFSNSRSEMNVSTLELGDSALYLCASSYQESNYNEQFFGPGTRLTVL.

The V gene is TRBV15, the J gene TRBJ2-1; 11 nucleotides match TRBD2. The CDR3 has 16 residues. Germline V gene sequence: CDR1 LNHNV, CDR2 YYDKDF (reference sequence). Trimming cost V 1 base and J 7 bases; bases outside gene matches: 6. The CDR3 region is CATSRVAGGPNNEQFF. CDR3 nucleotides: TGTGCCACCAGCAGAGTAGCGGGGGGGCCGAATAATGAGCAGTTCTTC.

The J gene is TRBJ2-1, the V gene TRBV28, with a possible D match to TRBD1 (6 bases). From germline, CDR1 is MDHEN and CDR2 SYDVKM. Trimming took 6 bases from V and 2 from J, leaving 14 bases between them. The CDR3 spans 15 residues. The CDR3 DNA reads TGTGCCAGCAGGGTAACAGGGAGCCCCTACAATGAGCAGTTCTTC. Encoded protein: CASRVTGSPYNEQFF.

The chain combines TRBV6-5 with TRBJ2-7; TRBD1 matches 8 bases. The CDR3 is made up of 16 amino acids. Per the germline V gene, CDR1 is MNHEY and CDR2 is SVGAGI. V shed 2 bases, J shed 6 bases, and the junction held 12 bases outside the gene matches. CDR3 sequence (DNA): TGTGCCAGCAGTTACGCCGAGATGACAGGGGTGGGCGAGCAGTACTTC. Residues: CASSYAEMTGVGEQYF.

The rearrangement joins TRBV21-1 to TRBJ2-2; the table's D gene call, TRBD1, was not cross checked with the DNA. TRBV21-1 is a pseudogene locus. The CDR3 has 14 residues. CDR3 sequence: CASIPRGRTGELFF. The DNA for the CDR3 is TGTGCCAGCATCCCCAGGGGGCGCACCGGGGAGCTGTTTTTT.

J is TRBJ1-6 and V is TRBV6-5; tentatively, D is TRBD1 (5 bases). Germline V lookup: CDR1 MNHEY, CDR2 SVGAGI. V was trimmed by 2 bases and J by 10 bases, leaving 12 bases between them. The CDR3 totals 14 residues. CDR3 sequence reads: CASSYGGLGSPLHF. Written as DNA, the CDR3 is TGTGCCAGCAGTTACGGGGGATTGGGGTCACCCCTCCACTTT.

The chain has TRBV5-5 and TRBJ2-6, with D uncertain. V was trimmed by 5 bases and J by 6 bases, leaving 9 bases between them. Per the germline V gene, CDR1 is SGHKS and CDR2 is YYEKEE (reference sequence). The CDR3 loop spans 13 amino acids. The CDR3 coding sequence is TGTGCCAGCAGTTCGGTGTTGGCCAACGTCCTGACTTTC. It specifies CASSSVLANVLTF.

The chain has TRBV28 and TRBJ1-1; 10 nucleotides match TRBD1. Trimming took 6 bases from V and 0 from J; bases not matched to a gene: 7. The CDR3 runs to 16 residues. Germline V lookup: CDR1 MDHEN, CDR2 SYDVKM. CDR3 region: CASSHDRGRLNTEAFF. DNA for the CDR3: TGTGCCAGCAGCCACGACAGGGGGCGCTTGAACACTGAAGCTTTCTTT.